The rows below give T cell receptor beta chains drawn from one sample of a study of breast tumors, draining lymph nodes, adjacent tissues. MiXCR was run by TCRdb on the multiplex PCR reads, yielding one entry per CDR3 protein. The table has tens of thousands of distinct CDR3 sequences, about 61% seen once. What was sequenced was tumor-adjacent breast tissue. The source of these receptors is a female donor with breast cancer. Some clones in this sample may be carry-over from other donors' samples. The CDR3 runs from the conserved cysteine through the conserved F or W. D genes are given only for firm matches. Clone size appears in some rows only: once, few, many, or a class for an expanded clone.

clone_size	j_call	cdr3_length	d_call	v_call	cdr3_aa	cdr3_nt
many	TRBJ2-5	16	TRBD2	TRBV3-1	CASSPRVAGVQETQYF	TGTGCCAGCAGTCCTCGGGTAGCGGGGGTCCAAGAGACCCAGTACTTC
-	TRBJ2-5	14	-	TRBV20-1	CSARGRLEQETQYF	TGCAGTGCTAGGGGTAGACTGGAACAAGAGACCCAGTACTTC
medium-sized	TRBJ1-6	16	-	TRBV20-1	CSARSRVGEKNSPLHF	TGCAGTGCTAGGAGTCGGGTGGGGGAGAAGAATTCACCCCTCCACTTT
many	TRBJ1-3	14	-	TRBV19	CASSDPGGRNTIYF	TGTGCCAGTAGTGACCCCGGGGGAAGAAACACCATATATTTT
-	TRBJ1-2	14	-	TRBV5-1	CASSLGQENYGYTF	TGCGCCAGCAGCTTGGGACAGGAGAACTATGGCTACACCTTC
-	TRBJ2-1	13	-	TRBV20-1	CSASRFPQSQQFF	TGCAGTGCTAGTCGGTTTCCCCAATCCCAGCAGTTCTTC
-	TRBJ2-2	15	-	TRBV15	CATSRDLRGTGELFF	TGTGCCACCAGCAGAGATCTTCGGGGCACCGGGGAGCTGTTTTTT
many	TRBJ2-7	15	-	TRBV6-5	CASSPRGFLSYEQYF	TGTGCCAGCAGCCCTCGAGGTTTTCTCTCCTACGAGCAGTACTTC
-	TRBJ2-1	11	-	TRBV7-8	CASSSSLGQFF	TGTGCCAGCAGCTCGTCCTTGGGGCAGTTCTTC
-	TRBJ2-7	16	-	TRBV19	CASSISAFLGDYEQYF	TGTGCCAGTAGTATTTCTGCTTTTCTAGGGGACTACGAGCAGTACTTC
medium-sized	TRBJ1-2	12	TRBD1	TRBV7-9	CASSPRQGGYTF	TGTGCCAGCAGCCCCCGACAGGGAGGCTACACCTTC
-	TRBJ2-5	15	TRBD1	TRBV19	CASSTGTGVPETQYF	TGTGCCAGTAGTACCGGGACAGGGGTTCCCGAGACCCAGTACTTC
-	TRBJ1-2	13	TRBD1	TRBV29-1	CSALGDRGSDYTF	TGCAGCGCACTAGGGGACAGGGGGTCTGACTACACCTTC
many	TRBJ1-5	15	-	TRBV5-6	CASSLGRAGGQPQHF	TGTGCCAGCAGCTTGGGGAGGGCCGGGGGTCAGCCCCAGCATTTT
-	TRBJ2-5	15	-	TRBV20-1	CSAKAVSPDQETQYF	TGCAGTGCTAAGGCTGTCTCCCCTGACCAAGAGACCCAGTACTTC
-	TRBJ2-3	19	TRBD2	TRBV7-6	CASSLGGLAGVDPTDTQYF	TGTGCCAGCAGCCTAGGAGGGCTAGCGGGAGTGGACCCCACAGATACGCAGTATTTT